The 19 T cell receptor beta chains given below trace back to one sample, sequenced in a study of blood T cell repertoires in COVID-19. The repertoire was sequenced with immunoSEQ multiplex PCR; TCRdb's copy has only in-frame clones and lacks some. This table has fewer than 250,000 clones, roughly 91% appearing once. Material: peripheral blood. The source is a man aged 25-45 years with COVID-19, enrolled during active disease.

The chain is built from TRBV5-1 and TRBJ2-7; TRBD1 agrees at 9 bases. Germline assignment: CDR1 SGHRS and CDR2 YFSETQ. The V and J ends lost 0 bases and 5 bases, in that order; junction bases with no gene match: 3. The CDR3 sequence is 14 residues long. This CDR3 is CASSLGDRENEQYF. CDR3 DNA sequence: TGCGCCAGCAGCTTGGGGGACAGGGAAAACGAGCAGTACTTC.

This clone was picked up a small number of times. V gene TRBV9 combines with J gene TRBJ2-5; 10 bases are a match to TRBD2. V lost 1 base and J lost 5; bases outside the gene matches: 14. The germline V gene encodes CDR1 SGDLS and CDR2 YYNGEE. The CDR3 is 18 residues long. CDR3 nucleotides: TGTGCCAGCAGCGTACGGCCCATAGTAGCGGGGGGAAACGAGACCCAGTACTTC. Amino acids: CASSVRPIVAGGNETQYF.

This sequence joins TRBV27 and TRBJ2-7, with D possibly TRBD2 on 5 matching bases. Germline values: CDR1 MNHEY, CDR2 SMNVEV (reference sequence). The CDR3 covers 13 residues. Trimming left V 5 bases short and J 0 bases short, with 8 bases between. The CDR3 DNA is TGTGCCAGCAGTGTCCGGGACTCCTACGAGCAGTACTTC. Encoded protein: CASSVRDSYEQYF.

The genes are TRBV10-3 and TRBJ1-2; a weak D match, TRBD1 (6 bases). The germline V gene has CDR1 ENHRY and CDR2 SYGVKD. CDR3 size: 13 residues. Trimming took off 3 bases at V and 4 bases at J, with 9 bases between the two ends. As DNA, the CDR3 is TGTGCCATCAGTGACAGGGGACCCTATGGCTACACCTTC. Translation: CAISDRGPYGYTF.

The rearrangement uses TRBV3-1 (or the pseudogene TRBV3-2) and TRBJ1-5; TRBD1 is a possible D gene (6 bases). The CDR3 runs 15 residues. Germline V gene data show CDR1 as LGHDT and CDR2 as YNNKEL (reference sequence). Trimming took 4 bases from V and 1 from J, leaving 11 bases between them. The CDR3 spells CASSRDTLSNQPQHF. The CDR3 DNA is TGTGCCAGCAGCCGGGACACCTTAAGCAATCAGCCCCAGCATTTT.

The CDR3 here is CASSLGGGAQYNEQFF. The CDR3 DNA reads TGCGCCAGCAGCTTGGGAGGGGGCGCCCAGTACAATGAGCAGTTCTTC. The V gene is TRBV5-1, the J gene TRBJ2-1; 7 bases agree with TRBD1. Germline loops: CDR1 SGHRS, CDR2 YFSETQ. With V trimmed by 0 bases and J by 4 bases, 7 bases remained unmatched. The CDR3 runs to 16 residues.

V gene TRBV7-9 combines with J gene TRBJ2-7; D is possibly TRBD1 (5 bases). This CDR3 is built from 14 residues. V was trimmed by 5 bases and J by 0 bases, leaving 11 bases between them. CDR1 SEHNR and CDR2 FQNEAQ come from the germline V gene (reference sequence). CDR3 protein: CASSIDSFSYEQYF. CDR3 DNA sequence: TGTGCCAGCAGCATCGACAGTTTCTCCTACGAGCAGTACTTC.

This sequence joins TRBV5-1 and TRBJ1-2; TRBD1 is a possible D gene (6 bases). The length of the CDR3 is 14 residues. Per germline, CDR1 SGHRS and CDR2 YFSETQ. V shed 1 base and J shed 2 bases, with 9 bases lying between them. In nucleotides, the CDR3 is TGCGCCAGCAGCTTGACAGGGCAGAACTATGGCTACACCTTC. It encodes CASSLTGQNYGYTF.

The genes are TRBV7-3 and TRBJ1-6; D not certain. The germline CDR1 and CDR2 sequences are SGHTA and FQGTGA. Between the trimmed V and J ends, which lost 5 bases and 1 base, there was a span of 9 bases. CDR3 length: 15 amino acids. Written as DNA, the CDR3 is TGTGCCAGCAGCCCTAGTGCTTCCTATAATTCACCCCTCCACTTT. Encoded protein: CASSPSASYNSPLHF.

The chain uses TRBV3-1 (or the pseudogene TRBV3-2) and TRBJ2-5, with D hard to call. Trimming took 3 bases from V and 5 from J, leaving 16 bases between them. This CDR3 spans 15 amino acids. Germline assignment: CDR1 LGHDT and CDR2 YNNKEL (reference sequence). Here the CDR3 DNA reads TGTGCCAGCAGCCAGATCCGGGTGCCACATGAGACCCAGTACTTC. Its protein product is CASSQIRVPHETQYF.

This clone is a singleton in its sample. The rearrangement joins TRBV24-1 to TRBJ2-3, with D perhaps TRBD1 (6 bases). Per the germline V gene, CDR1 is KGHDR and CDR2 is SFDVKD. Deletions cut 9 bases from V and 0 bases from J, with 6 bases between. CDR3 size: 12 residues. The CDR3 bases are TGTGCCACCCAGGGGAGCACAGATACGCAGTATTTT. This sequence encodes CATQGSTDTQYF.

The chain joins TRBV4-1 to TRBJ1-2; TRBD1 aligns across 7 bases. Germline CDR1 MGHRA, CDR2 YSYEKL. This CDR3 has 16 amino acids. Trimming at V came to 4 bases and at J to 3 bases, leaving 11 bases not matched to a gene. The CDR3 protein is CASSPDRAGGYYGYTF. DNA of the CDR3: TGCGCCAGCAGCCCCGACAGGGCGGGGGGTTACTATGGCTACACCTTC.

This clone has only one observation. The CDR3: CASSLDSSGATDTQYF. CDR3 sequence (DNA): TGTGCCAGCAGCTTAGATTCTAGCGGGGCTACAGATACGCAGTATTTT. The chain carries TRBV7-9 and TRBJ2-3; 9 positions agree with TRBD2. The CDR3 is 16 amino acids. Germline V gene sequence: CDR1 SEHNR, CDR2 FQNEAQ (reference sequence). J was trimmed by 3 bases and V by 1 base; bases with no gene match: 5.

This clone was counted a single time. The V gene is TRBV5-1, the J gene TRBJ2-5; D unclear. This CDR3 has 12 residues. The V gene's germline CDR1 is SGHRS and CDR2 YFSETQ. Trimming shortened V by 0 bases and J by 5 bases, and 5 bases separated the two germline ends. CDR3 sequence: CASSLVRETQYF. In nucleotides, the CDR3 is TGCGCCAGCAGCTTGGTGCGGGAGACCCAGTACTTC.

The V call is TRBV6-5, the J call TRBJ2-7; 7 bases align to TRBD1. Germline V CDR1 and CDR2: MNHEY, SVGAGI. This CDR3 spans 14 amino acids. Trimming took 5 bases from V and 2 from J; bases not matched to a gene: 6. CDR3 residues: CASSQQGQPYEQYF. The CDR3 nucleotides are TGTGCCAGCAGTCAACAGGGACAGCCCTACGAGCAGTACTTC.

The chain combines TRBV19 with TRBJ2-3; TRBD1 agrees at 7 bases. Germline CDR1 reads LNHDA; CDR2 reads SQIVND (reference sequence). V shed 4 bases, J shed 4 bases, and the junction held 11 bases outside the gene matches. CDR3 length: 16 residues. This CDR3 is CASSTSLQGTADTQYF. DNA of the CDR3: TGTGCCAGTAGTACGAGCTTACAGGGGACCGCAGATACGCAGTATTTT.

The gene calls are TRBV5-4 and TRBJ2-7; D is perhaps TRBD2 (5 bases). CDR1 and CDR2 from the germline V gene are SGHNT and YYREEE (reference sequence). V gave up 4 bases and J gave up 4 bases, with 12 bases separating them. The CDR3 runs 13 residues. CDR3 nucleotides: TGTGCCAGCAGCCCAGGACTGCTATACGAGCAGTACTTC. Its protein product is CASSPGLLYEQYF.

Here the CDR3 DNA reads TGTGCCAGCAGTTACCGGACAGTAAACACCGGGGAGCTGTTTTTT. Translated, it gives CASSYRTVNTGELFF. This chain uses TRBV6-5 with TRBJ2-2; possible D gene TRBD1, 6 bases. The CDR3 is 15 amino acids. The V gene's germline CDR1 is MNHEY and CDR2 SVGAGI. Between the trimmed V and J ends, which lost 2 bases and 2 bases, there was a span of 9 bases.

This sequence joins TRBV5-1 and TRBJ1-2, with a possible D match to TRBD1 (6 bases). CDR1 SGHRS and CDR2 YFSETQ come from the germline V gene. This CDR3 has 13 amino acids. The germline V and J ends were trimmed by 0 bases and 6 bases, with 9 bases remaining between them. CDR3 DNA sequence: TGCGCCAGCAGCTTGGCTTCAGGGGATGGCTACACCTTC. It encodes CASSLASGDGYTF.